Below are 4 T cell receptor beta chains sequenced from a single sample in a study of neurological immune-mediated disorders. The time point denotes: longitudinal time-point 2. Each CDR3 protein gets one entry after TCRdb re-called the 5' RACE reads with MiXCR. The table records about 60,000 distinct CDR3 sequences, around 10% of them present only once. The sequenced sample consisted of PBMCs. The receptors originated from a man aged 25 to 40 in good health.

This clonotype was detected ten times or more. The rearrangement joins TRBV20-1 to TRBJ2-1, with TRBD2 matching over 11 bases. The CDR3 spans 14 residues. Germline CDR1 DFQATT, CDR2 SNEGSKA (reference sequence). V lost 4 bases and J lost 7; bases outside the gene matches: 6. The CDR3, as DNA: TGCAGTGCTAAGAGACTAGCGGGGAAGAATGAGCAGTTCTTC. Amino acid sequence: CSAKRLAGKNEQFF.

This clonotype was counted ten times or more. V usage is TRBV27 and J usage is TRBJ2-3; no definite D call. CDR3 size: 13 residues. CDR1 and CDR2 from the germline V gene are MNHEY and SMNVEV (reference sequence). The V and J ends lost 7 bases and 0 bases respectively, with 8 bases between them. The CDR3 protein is CASKGLSTDTQYF. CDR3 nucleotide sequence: TGTGCCAGCAAGGGTCTGAGCACAGATACGCAGTATTTT.

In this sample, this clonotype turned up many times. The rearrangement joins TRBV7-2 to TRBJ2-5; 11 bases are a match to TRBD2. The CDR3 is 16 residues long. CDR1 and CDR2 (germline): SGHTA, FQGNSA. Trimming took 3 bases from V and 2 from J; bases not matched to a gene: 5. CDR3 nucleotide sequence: TGTGCCAGCAGCTTCACTAGCGGGAGTCGACAAGAGACCCAGTACTTC. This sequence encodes CASSFTSGSRQETQYF. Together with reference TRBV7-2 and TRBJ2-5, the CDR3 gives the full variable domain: GAGVSQSPSNKVTEKGKDVELRCDPISGHTALYWYRQSLGQGLEFLIYFQGNSAPDKSGLPSDRFSAERTGGSVSTLTIQRTQQEDSAVYLCASSFTSGSRQETQYFGPGTRLLVL.

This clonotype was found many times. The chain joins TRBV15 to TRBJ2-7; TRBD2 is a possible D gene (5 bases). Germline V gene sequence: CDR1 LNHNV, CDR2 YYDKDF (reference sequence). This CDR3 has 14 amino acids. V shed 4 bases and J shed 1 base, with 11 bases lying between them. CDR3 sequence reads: CATSMGSGSYEQYF. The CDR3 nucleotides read TGTGCCACCAGCATGGGGAGCGGTTCCTACGAGCAGTACTTC. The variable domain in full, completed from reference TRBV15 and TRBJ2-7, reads DAMVIQNPRYQVTQFGKPVTLSCSQTLNHNVMYWYQQKSSQAPKLLFHYYDKDFNNEADTPDNFQSRRPNTSFCFLDIRSPGLGDTAMYLCATSMGSGSYEQYFGPGTRLTVT.